These 28 T cell receptor beta chains were sequenced from one sample in a study of tumor-infiltrating lymphocytes in oesophageal squamous cell carcinoma. TCRdb used MiXCR to reprocess the PCR reads, holding one entry per CDR3 protein. The sample consists of 3,500 to 4,500 distinct CDR3 sequences, 11% to 15% of them appearing once. Sequenced sample: esophageal tumor tissue. The source is a male donor with esophageal squamous cell carcinoma.

The rearrangement links TRBV5-4 to TRBJ2-1, with a weak D call TRBD1 (6 bases). The J call could be wrong; TRBJ2-7 is a better fit for the DNA end. This CDR3 region has 17 residues. Germline V gene sequence: CDR1 SGHNT, CDR2 YYREEE (reference sequence). The DNA for the CDR3 is TGTGCCAGCAGCTTTTCATCAGGGGCCCCCGGGTCAGGCGAGCAGTACTTC. Its translation is CASSFSSGAPGSGEQYF.

By share, this clonotype counts as medium-sized. Possible read error: a much larger clone is one base away. The V call is TRBV7-9, the J call TRBJ2-5, with 10 bases that match TRBD1. CDR3 length: 16 amino acids. Per germline, CDR1 SEHNR and CDR2 FQNEAQ (reference sequence). V shed 5 bases and J 11 bases; nucleotides not matched to a gene: 17. CDR3 in amino acids: CASSMTGGFAGNEQYF. DNA for the CDR3: TGTGCCAGCAGCATGACAGGGGGCTTTGCGGGCAATGAGCAGTACTTC.

This clonotype was counted ten times or more. A read error is possible here, since a much larger clone lies one base away. This sequence joins TRBV7-9 and TRBJ2-7, with 12 bases lining up with TRBD2. The J call is doubtful: the DNA matches TRBJ2-1 better. CDR1 is SEHNR, CDR2 FQNEAQ, per germline (reference sequence). The CDR3 has 20 residues. Written as DNA, the CDR3 is TGTGCCAGCAGCTTAGCCTGGTCCTTATCCGGGACTAGCGGGCACTACGAGCAGTTCTTC. Amino acid sequence: CASSLAWSLSGTSGHYEQFF.

This clonotype was recorded many times. This chain uses TRBV6-1 with TRBJ1-6; D ambiguous. The CDR3 has 17 amino acids. Germline V gene data show CDR1 as MNHNS and CDR2 as SASEGT. V was trimmed by 5 bases and J by 13 bases, leaving 27 bases between them. CDR3 DNA sequence: TGTGCCAGCAGTCCACAAGACGGACCCGACTGGGTAGGCCCCCTCCACTTT. Translation: CASSPQDGPDWVGPLHF.

This clonotype was found many times. This chain uses TRBV18 with TRBJ1-4; unclear D gene. The V gene lost 6 bases and the J gene lost 8 bases, with 13 bases spanning the gap. CDR1 is KGHSH, CDR2 LQKENI, per germline. The CDR3 runs to 13 residues. CDR3 sequence: CASSLLGAEKLFF. The CDR3 coding sequence is TGTGCCAGCTCTCTATTAGGCGCAGAAAAACTGTTTTTT.

There are many counts of this clonotype. The rearrangement joins TRBV19 to TRBJ2-3; D unclear. In germline, CDR1 is LNHDA, CDR2 SQIVND (reference sequence). The CDR3 totals 13 residues. The V and J ends lost 2 bases and 5 bases respectively, with 8 bases between them. CDR3 sequence: CASSIIWGDTQYF. The CDR3 coding sequence is TGTGCCAGTAGTATAATTTGGGGAGATACGCAGTATTTT.

This clonotype was observed at least ten times. The chain uses TRBV12-5 and TRBJ1-2; D remains unclear. V lost 5 bases to trimming and J lost 4 bases, with 20 bases between them. Looked up from germline, CDR1 is LGHNT and CDR2 is FRNRAP. There are 16 residues in the CDR3. The CDR3 nucleotides are TGTGCTAGTGGTGAACGTTCATTTCCCACTATCTATGGCTACACCTTC. As protein: CASGERSFPTIYGYTF.

At least ten counts were recorded for this clonotype. The genes are TRBV12-3 or TRBV12-4 and TRBJ1-5; the match to TRBD1 covers 8 bases. Trimming at V came to 5 bases and at J to 3 bases, leaving 9 bases not matched to a gene. CDR3 length: 16 amino acids. The CDR3 region has the DNA TGTGCCAGCAGTCGGACCGGGACAGGTCTCAATCAGCCCCAGCATTTT. Translated: CASSRTGTGLNQPQHF.

The V and J genes are TRBV5-1 and TRBJ1-1; tentative D call: TRBD1 (5 bases). The CDR3 sequence is 13 residues long. Germline assignment: CDR1 SGHRS and CDR2 YFSETQ. Trimming left V 5 bases short and J 8 bases short, with 16 bases between. The CDR3 sequence: CASSLGRDGEAFF. The CDR3 DNA sequence: TGCGCCAGCAGTCTTGGCAGGGATGGAGAAGCTTTCTTT.

This clonotype rates as medium-sized. The chain carries TRBV10-3 and TRBJ2-2; 9 bases line up with TRBD1. The CDR3 totals 14 residues. The junction had 3 bases not matched to a gene; V was cut back by 6 bases and J by 4 bases. The germline V gene has CDR1 ENHRY and CDR2 SYGVKD. The CDR3 protein is CAISGDRATGELFF. The CDR3 DNA sequence: TGTGCCATCAGCGGGGACAGGGCCACCGGGGAGCTGTTTTTT.

In its sample, this clonotype was seen a few times. The chain combines TRBV30 with TRBJ2-1; TRBD1 might be the D (5 bases). Trimming took 2 bases from V and 8 from J, leaving 13 bases between them. Germline-derived CDR1 and CDR2 are GTSNPN and SVGIG (reference sequence). This CDR3 spans 13 amino acids. DNA of the CDR3: TGTGCCTGGAGTACCCTAAAGGGGTATGAGCAGTTCTTC. It yields the protein CAWSTLKGYEQFF.

Points on this clonotype: A clone one base away is much larger, so this may be a read error. J is TRBJ2-3 and V is TRBV6-1; D possibly matches TRBD1 or TRBD2 (5 bases each). Trimming left V 6 bases short and J 14 bases short, with 21 bases between. Germline CDR1 reads MNHNS; CDR2 reads SASEGT. The CDR3 spans 13 residues. The CDR3 bases are TGTGCCAGCAGAGAACGGGGCACCGGGGAGCTGTATTTT. Translation gives CASRERGTGELYF.

Relative to its sample, this clonotype is medium-sized. J is TRBJ2-2 and V is TRBV7-2; tentative D call: TRBD1 (6 bases). Germline loops: CDR1 SGHTA, CDR2 FQGNSA. CDR3 size: 14 residues. With 4 bases removed from V and 6 bases from J, the gap between germline ends came to 12 bases. The CDR3 DNA sequence: TGTGCCAGCAGCTCCCCCAGGGGCGCCGGGGAGCTGTTTTTT. It yields the protein CASSSPRGAGELFF.

This clonotype was picked up many times. The V and J genes are TRBV19 and TRBJ1-1; the match to TRBD1 covers 8 bases. CDR3 length: 14 residues. The ends lost 6 bases at V and 5 bases at J; junction bases unmatched: 8. The germline V gene encodes CDR1 LNHDA and CDR2 SQIVND (reference sequence). The CDR3 nucleotides read TGTGCCAGTAGCCAGACAGGGGTTGGGACTGAAGCTTTCTTT. Translated, it gives CASSQTGVGTEAFF.

This clonotype has at least ten counts. For the CDR3, the DNA is TGTGCCAGCAGCTTTGGGCCCCGGAACACTGAAGCTTTCTTT. Translating it yields CASSFGPRNTEAFF. V gene TRBV5-6 combines with J gene TRBJ1-1; D remains ambiguous. CDR1 is SGHDT and CDR2 is YYEEEE in the germline V gene. V dropped 2 bases and J dropped 1 base, with 9 bases sitting between them. This CDR3 has 14 residues.

To note about this clonotype: The missing conserved phenylalanine or tryptophan at the end of this CDR3 makes a read error likely. The DNA is left out, because the CDR3 cannot be placed on it with certainty; the CDR3 is given as TCRdb lists it. The J gene is TRBJ2-6, the V gene TRBV7-4; the table assigns TRBD1, which was not confirmed against the DNA. A total of 18 residues make up the CDR3, ends included. The V gene's germline CDR1 is SGHVT and CDR2 SQSDAQ. CDR3 protein: CASSLAQFVGSYEQYFGA.

A note on this clonotype: Just one base apart from a much larger clone, this may be a read error. The chain couples TRBV6-1 to TRBJ2-5; 9 bases match TRBD2. Trimming removed 7 bases from V and 11 bases from J; junction bases left unmatched: 11. The CDR3 length is 13 residues. Germline CDR1 reads MNHNS; CDR2 reads SASEGT. The CDR3 DNA sequence: TGTGCCAGCAATAGCGGGGGCTACAATGAGCAGTACTTC. Encoded protein: CASNSGGYNEQYF.

This clonotype is labeled large (0.1 to 1%). V is TRBV7-9 and J is TRBJ1-1, with D uncertain. The CDR3 consists of 15 residues. V lost 0 bases, J lost 4 bases, and 12 bases lay in between. The germline CDR1 and CDR2 sequences are SEHNR and FQNEAQ (reference sequence). DNA of the CDR3: TGTGCCAGCAGCTTAGCAGGTCCGCGGGGCACTGAAGCTTTCTTT. It is translated as CASSLAGPRGTEAFF. Together with reference TRBV7-9 and TRBJ1-1, the CDR3 gives the full variable domain: DTGVSQNPRHKITKRGQNVTFRCDPISEHNRLYWYRQTLGQGPEFLTYFQNEAQLEKSRLLSDRFSAERPKGSFSTLEIQRTEQGDSAMYLCASSLAGPRGTEAFFGQGTRLTVV.

By share, this clonotype counts as large. This sequence joins TRBV7-2 and TRBJ2-5; D could derive from TRBD1 or TRBD2 (5 bases each). Germline V lookup: CDR1 SGHTA, CDR2 FQGNSA. V lost 4 bases, J lost 0 bases, and 18 bases lay in between. The CDR3 extends over 17 amino acids. The CDR3 DNA reads TGTGCCAGCAGCTCCGACCTGGGGACCTCGGACCAAGAGACCCAGTACTTC. Translation gives CASSSDLGTSDQETQYF.

By proportion, this clonotype is medium-sized (0.01 to 0.1%). The chain has TRBV6-1 and TRBJ2-1; D call uncertain. CDR1 is MNHNS and CDR2 is SASEGT in the germline V gene. The CDR3 is 15 residues long. The ends were cut back, 6 bases at V and 4 bases at J, with 16 bases in the middle. CDR3 in amino acids: CASSSTNSRYNEQFF. The CDR3 coding sequence is TGTGCCAGCAGCTCCACAAATTCTAGATACAATGAGCAGTTCTTC.

The gene calls are TRBV20-1 and TRBJ2-1, with TRBD2 matching 13 bases. The trim removed 5 bases at V and 0 bases at J, leaving 4 bases unmatched. CDR1 is DFQATT, CDR2 SNEGSKA, per germline (reference sequence). This CDR3 contains 16 residues. CDR3 DNA: TGCAGTGCTTCGACTAGCGGGAGGAGCTCCTACAATGAGCAGTTCTTC. Its protein product is CSASTSGRSSYNEQFF.

The chain recombines TRBV5-6 with TRBJ1-1; D tentatively reads TRBD1 or TRBD2 (5 bases each). The J call could be wrong; TRBJ2-7 is a better fit for the DNA end. The CDR3 covers 18 residues. The germline CDR1 and CDR2 sequences are SGHDT and YYEEEE. The CDR3 sequence is CASSPVCFRDVRSYEQYF. The CDR3 coding sequence is TGTGCCAGCAGCCCCGTATGCTTCCGGGACGTAAGATCCTACGAGCAGTACTTC.

With regard to this clonotype: Here the CDR3 omits its conserved ending phenylalanine or tryptophan, so a read error is the likely source. Because the CDR3's place on the DNA is in doubt, the DNA is left out and the CDR3 is given as listed by TCRdb. The CDR3 sequence is CATSASAVPNS. The chain carries TRBV24-1 and TRBJ2-6; the table's D call, TRBD2, has no DNA check behind it. CDR1 KGHDR and CDR2 SFDVKD come from the germline V gene. The CDR3 spans 11 residues, counting both ends.

Comment on this clonotype: One end of the junction does not line up with germline, which may come from a read error. This chain uses TRBV6-5 with TRBJ2-6, with D perhaps assigned TRBD1 or TRBD2 (5 bases each). CDR1 and CDR2 (germline): MNHEY, SVGAGI. The CDR3 has 9 amino acids. CDR3: CASSSTGPF. As DNA, the CDR3 is TGTGCCAGCAGTTCTACGGGGCCCTTC.

This clonotype came up many times. The chain uses TRBV28 and TRBJ2-3; 10 nucleotides agree with TRBD2. Germline CDR1 reads MDHEN; CDR2 reads SYDVKM. The length of the CDR3 is 18 residues. J was trimmed by 2 bases and V by 1 base; bases with no gene match: 9. In DNA, the CDR3 is TGTGCCAGCAGTTTATATGGGTTTAGCGGGGGGAACACAGATACGCAGTATTTT. Translated, it gives CASSLYGFSGGNTDTQYF.

This chain joins TRBV6-1 and TRBJ1-3, with TRBD1 identical over 7 bases. The junction had 9 bases not matched to a gene; V was cut back by 6 bases and J by 4 bases. Germline assignment: CDR1 MNHNS and CDR2 SASEGT. The CDR3 has 15 amino acids. CDR3: CASSRSTGVGNTIYF. As DNA, the CDR3 is TGTGCCAGCAGCCGATCAACAGGGGTCGGAAACACCATATATTTT.

This clonotype has a count of ten or more. It may be a read error: a sequence one base away is much more abundant. The chain carries TRBV7-3 and TRBJ2-5; 10 nucleotides line up with TRBD1. Germline V gene data show CDR1 as SGHTA and CDR2 as FQGTGA. This CDR3 has 17 residues. V lost 4 bases, J lost 11 bases, and 19 bases stayed unmatched. The CDR3 sequence is CASSSGGGTGDYNEQYF. CDR3 DNA: TGTGCCAGCAGCTCCGGGGGGGGGACAGGGGATTACAATGAGCAGTACTTC.

To note about this clonotype: The CDR3 does not end in the conserved phenylalanine or tryptophan, so this is likely a read error. It is unclear where the CDR3 begins or ends on the DNA, so no DNA is shown, and the CDR3 is as TCRdb lists it. The CDR3 spells CASSPQDGPDWVGPLHFGN. The chain combines TRBV6-6 with TRBJ2-5; the DNA was not compared with TRBD1, the D call given in the table. The length of the CDR3 is 19 amino acids, counting both ends. Germline V gene sequence: CDR1 MNHNY, CDR2 SVGAGI (reference sequence).